These T cell receptor beta chains were read from a single sample in a study of Graves' ophthalmopathy and Graves' hyperthyroidism. TCRdb ran MiXCR on the multiplex PCR reads and lists one entry per CDR3 protein. The profile shows about 1.2 million distinct CDR3 sequences, less than 45% of them singletons. The sequenced sample consisted of peripheral blood or thyroid tissue (not recorded which). These receptors were taken from an adult man with Graves' hyperthyroidism. Each CDR3 is given with its conserved first and last residue. Fields, in order: D gene, clone size, J gene, V gene, CDR3 protein, CDR3 DNA. D genes are given only for firm matches. A clone size is listed for some rows: how often the clone was seen (once, few, many), or a class if it is expanded.

- | - | TRBJ1-1 | TRBV28 | CASSLPNMAFF | TGTGCCAGCAGTCTACCCAACATGGCTTTCTTT
- | many | TRBJ2-7 | TRBV10-3 | CAISQEGFSYEQYF | TGTGCCATCAGTCAGGAGGGGTTCTCCTACGAGCAGTACTTC
- | few | TRBJ1-4 | TRBV5-1 | CASSLASGLGEKLFF | TGCGCCAGCAGCTTGGCGTCGGGTCTGGGTGAAAAACTGTTTTTT
TRBD1 | many | TRBJ1-4 | TRBV19 | CASSIFGTGVNEKLFF | TGTGCCAGTAGTATCTTCGGGACAGGGGTTAATGAAAAACTGTTTTTT
- | - | TRBJ2-7 | TRBV12-3/TRBV12-4 | CASSSTQGRGSEQYF | TGTGCCAGCAGTTCAACCCAGGGGAGAGGTTCCGAGCAGTACTTC
- | few | TRBJ2-7 | TRBV6-2/TRBV6-3 | CASSYEVSYEQYF | TGTGCCAGCAGTTACGAGGTCTCCTACGAGCAGTACTTC
- | many | TRBJ2-7 | TRBV20-1 | CSASQGGEQYF | TGCAGTGCTAGTCAGGGGGGCGAGCAGTACTTC
TRBD1 | - | TRBJ2-1 | TRBV9 | CASSGGQGNEQFF | TGTGCCAGCAGCGGGGGACAGGGCAATGAGCAGTTCTTC
- | few | TRBJ1-4 | TRBV18 | CASSPDGSNAEKLFF | TGTGCCAGCTCACCGGACGGCTCTAATGCGGAAAAACTGTTTTTT
- | many | TRBJ1-4 | TRBV20-1 | CSARGGEKLFF | TGCAGTGCTAGAGGGGGTGAAAAACTGTTTTTT
TRBD2 | few | TRBJ2-5 | TRBV10-3 | CATTRGGVRQETQYF | TGTGCCACAACTCGGGGGGGGGTTCGCCAAGAGACCCAGTACTTC
TRBD2 | - | TRBJ2-5 | TRBV2 | CASSDGDSGTPQETQYF | TGTGCCAGCAGTGACGGGGATAGCGGGACCCCACAAGAGACCCAGTACTTC
- | few | TRBJ1-5 | TRBV28 | CANSAALQPQHF | TGTGCCAACTCGGCCGCACTCCAGCCCCAGCATTTT
TRBD1 | - | TRBJ1-5 | TRBV6-4 | CAGADCSLRTGYNQPQHF | TGTGCTGGGGCTGATTGTAGCCTCAGGACAGGCTACAATCAGCCCCAGCATTTT